This T cell receptor (beta chain) comes out of a study of beta chain features in type 1 diabetes (dated by TCRdb to the late 2010s). A note on the overall study: Mean age, gender distribution, total cell number and subset yield were not different between patients and healthy donors. A total of 107,917,701 sorted cells were examined across all samples, and RNA yield correlated strongly with the number of cells per subset. The study compared the TCRB repertoires of sorted circulating CD4+ T cell subsets in recently diagnosed type 1 diabetes patients with those in matched healthy donors. Regulatory and stem cell-like memory subsets were obtained from only 8 patients and about 8 healthy donors, while naive and central memory subsets were obtained from all 28 donors. Paper-wide results and their limitations: Shorter templates might have been favored by PCR, but patient and control samples were amplified and corrected together, so both groups would have been affected equally by any skew. Naive, central memory and regulatory TCRB repertoires appeared to be more alike among patients than among healthy donors. Type 1 diabetes patients showed a moderate but significant shortening of TCRB CDR3 length in all four CD4+ subsets. Because small numbers of individuals were included in the HLA sub-analyses, any influence of HLA type on TCRB rearrangement was left unresolved. Because cDNA rather than genomic DNA was sequenced, highly expressing activated cells could have been over-represented, although no difference in activation and CD3 levels was found between groups. At VDJ recombination sites, patients with type 1 diabetes made fewer insertions and deleted more nucleotides, a pattern implying thymic rearrangement abnormalities.

From each donor, a single peripheral blood sample of around 0.12 L on average was drawn into heparinised tubes. Naive, central memory, regulatory and stem cell-like memory CD4+ T cells were sorted on a BD FACSAria II using a panel including CD45RO, CCR7, CD25, CD127, CD95 and CD27. Every sorted population had a purity above 95%. PBMCs were separated immediately by Lymphoprep density gradient centrifugation and were stained directly, without being cultured. So that batch effects would be minimized, each experiment stained and sorted samples in pairs, pairing one healthy donor with one patient. The entire amount of isolated RNA was reverse transcribed using the High Capacity cDNA Reverse Transcription Kit, so the sequenced TCRB transcripts were expressed ones. Naive, central memory and regulatory T cell samples underwent deep immunoSEQ sequencing, averaging about 3.57 million total reads per sample. Sorted cells were lysed in RLT buffer, and RNA was extracted using DNase-treated RNeasy Micro or Mini kits according to cell number. Each cell subset was processed separately to prevent cross-contamination, with patient and healthy donor samples processed together. The immunoSEQ multiplex PCR was used to amplify TCRB sequences from cDNA, yielding 87-bp fragments that span the CDR3 region. Sequencing of the amplicons was performed on the Illumina HiSeq platform. The source study handled its data this way. Synthetic template baselines were used to correct PCR bias computationally, reads within Hamming distance 2 were collapsed, and singletons that could not be merged were discarded. Reads were aligned to IMGT to assign V, D and J genes, CDR3 length, and insertions or deletions at six rearrangement sites. Within each subset, clonotype counts were normalized to sorted cell number, and only after that were true diversity and Gini coefficients computed with the tcR R package. Repertoire sharing was quantified using the overlap coefficient calculated on TCRB nucleotide sequences. What TCRdb holds here is the immuneACCESS table cut down to in-frame rearrangements. Part of the clones is not present; checked against another copy, under half of the missing clones reflect an unresolved V gene, and the others are unexplained. From that table come the V and J calls and clone size; the DNA was used to work out D and trimming. The sample table contains about 150,000 clones; only one count was recorded for about 7.3% of them. Around 0.65% of the sample comes from the top ten.

In regard to this clone: Its binding antigen is unknown. Base qualities are not recorded, but no much larger clone differs from it by a single base.

Sequenced: central memory CD4+ T cells from blood. The TCR comes from a man between 18 and 29 years old in good health.

Read as DNA, the sequence is TGTGCCAGAAAAGCGGGGCAACACACAGATACGCAGTATTTT. Translated, this gives CARKAGQHTDTQYF. The receptor chain draws on TRBV19 and TRBJ2-3; 7 middle bases align to TRBD2. From the cysteine up to the phenylalanine, the CDR3 has a length of 14 residues. Of all the DNA, just the CDR3 is kept, 42 bases in frame from base 1. CDR1 LNHDA and CDR2 SQIVND are derived from the germline V gene (reference sequence). Trimming leaves V shorter by 9 bases and J shorter by 2 bases, with the junction holding 8 bases beyond the gene matches.